These 21 T cell receptor beta chains came from one sample sequenced in a study of shared clonotypes between healthy human individuals. The method was immunoSEQ multiplex PCR; TCRdb's version includes in-frame clones alone and lacks a portion of them. The sample gives about 1 million clones, 60% to 80% of which show up once; 1.5% is in the top ten. What was sequenced was memory CD4+ T cells sorted from blood. Subset noted: CD45RA-negative fraction. The receptors derive from a man between 18 and 35 years old in good health.

The chain uses TRBV27 and TRBJ1-5; TRBD1 might be the D (5 bases). This CDR3 comprises 17 residues. The V gene lost 6 bases and the J gene lost 0 bases, with 18 bases spanning the gap. The germline V gene encodes CDR1 MNHEY and CDR2 SMNVEV (reference sequence). The CDR3 bases are TGTGCCAGCAGAGCGGCAGGGAGTTATTATAGCAATCAGCCCCAGCATTTT. Protein: CASRAAGSYYSNQPQHF.

Note on this clone: The same CDR3 arises from other DNA sequences in this sample as well. The V gene is TRBV7-9, the J gene TRBJ1-2, with 9 bases aligning to TRBD1. V trimming: 5 bases; J trimming: 4 bases; junction bases outside the gene matches: 2. CDR3 size: 13 residues. Germline values: CDR1 SEHNR, CDR2 FQNEAQ (reference sequence). CDR3 DNA sequence: TGTGCCAGCAGCGGGACAGGGCCCTATGGCTACACCTTC. Protein product: CASSGTGPYGYTF.

The chain combines TRBV6-5 with TRBJ2-2, with D unclear. Trimming took off 0 bases at V and 6 bases at J, with 8 bases between the two ends. Germline V gene sequence: CDR1 MNHEY, CDR2 SVGAGI. This CDR3 comprises 14 residues. The CDR3 protein is CASSYSMSAGELFF. DNA of the CDR3: TGTGCCAGCAGTTACTCGATGAGTGCCGGGGAGCTGTTTTTT.

This sequence joins TRBV19 and TRBJ2-1; 14 positions match TRBD2. J gave up 8 bases and V 5 bases, and 11 bases lay outside the gene matches. Germline CDR1 and CDR2: LNHDA and SQIVND (reference sequence). CDR3 length: 17 residues. The CDR3 DNA sequence: TGTGCCAGTAGTGGACTAGCGGGGGGTCTTCGTCAGCATGAGCAGTTCTTC. Translated: CASSGLAGGLRQHEQFF.

About this clone: Other nucleotide sequences in the sample specify the same CDR3. The gene calls are TRBV30 and TRBJ2-7; D remains ambiguous. V was shortened by 3 bases and J by 1 base, with 10 bases between the two germline ends. In germline, CDR1 is GTSNPN, CDR2 SVGIG (reference sequence). The CDR3 sequence is 13 residues long. The CDR3: CAWRKTGSYEQYF. The CDR3 bases are TGTGCCTGGAGGAAGACGGGTTCCTACGAGCAGTACTTC.

The sample holds one count of this clone. Other DNA sequences from this sample encode an identical CDR3 as well. The chain joins TRBV18 to TRBJ2-5; 8 nucleotides line up with TRBD2. V shed 3 bases, J shed 2 bases, and the junction held 2 bases outside the gene matches. The germline V gene has CDR1 KGHSH and CDR2 LQKENI. CDR3 size: 14 residues. CDR3 protein: CASSPRLAQETQYF. As DNA, the CDR3 is TGTGCCAGCTCACCCCGACTAGCGCAAGAGACCCAGTACTTC.

This chain uses TRBV29-1 with TRBJ2-1, with 11 bases matching TRBD2. The CDR3 is made up of 19 amino acids. The ends lost 2 bases at V and 1 base at J; junction bases unmatched: 13. Germline V gene data show CDR1 as SQVTM and CDR2 as ANQGSEA. The CDR3: CSVEFWGTSGPESYNEQFF. As DNA, the CDR3 is TGCAGCGTTGAATTTTGGGGGACTAGCGGCCCTGAGTCCTACAATGAGCAGTTCTTC.

This chain's CDR3 is CASSSTGGFYEQYF. The CDR3 nucleotides are TGTGCCAGCAGCTCGACAGGGGGCTTCTACGAGCAGTACTTC. V usage is TRBV9 and J usage is TRBJ2-7; 10 bases align to TRBD1. The V gene's germline CDR1 is SGDLS and CDR2 YYNGEE. V lost 4 bases to trimming and J lost 3 bases; unmatched junction nucleotides: 4. This CDR3 is 14 amino acids long.

This chain connects TRBV7-9 to TRBJ2-5; no reliable D call. This CDR3 is built from 15 residues. Germline V gene sequence: CDR1 SEHNR, CDR2 FQNEAQ (reference sequence). Trimming removed 1 base from V and 0 bases from J, with 9 bases in between. As DNA, the CDR3 is TGTGCCAGCAGCTTAGACGTGGGGAACCAAGAGACCCAGTACTTC. It specifies CASSLDVGNQETQYF.

The chain employs TRBV5-1 and TRBJ2-1, with 10 bases that match TRBD2. V lost 0 bases, J lost 10 bases, and 7 bases stayed unmatched. Looked up from germline, CDR1 is SGHRS and CDR2 is YFSETQ. CDR3 length equals 15 residues. The CDR3 DNA reads TGCGCCAGCAGCTTGGGTAGCGGGGGGCCGTTAGAGCAGTTCTTC. Protein product: CASSLGSGGPLEQFF. Supplemented by reference TRBV5-1 and TRBJ2-1, the full variable domain reads KAGVTQTPRYLIKTRGQQVTLSCSPISGHRSVSWYQQTPGQGLQFLFEYFSETQRNKGNFPGRFSGRQFSNSRSEMNVSTLELGDSALYLCASSLGSGGPLEQFFGPGTRLTVL.

This chain links TRBV11-3 with TRBJ1-3, with TRBD1 as a possible D gene (6 bases). With 1 base removed from V and 1 base from J, the gap between germline ends came to 8 bases. The CDR3 is 15 residues long. The V gene's germline CDR1 is SGHNT and CDR2 YENEEA. CDR3: CASSLGGASGNTIYF. CDR3 DNA: TGTGCCAGCAGCTTAGGGGGGGCGTCTGGAAACACCATATATTTT.

The CDR3 loop is CASSRILRTGEYEKLFF. DNA for the CDR3: TGCGCCAGCAGCCGGATTTTAAGGACAGGCGAGTATGAAAAACTGTTTTTT. This rearrangement joins TRBV4-1 to TRBJ1-4; 7 nucleotides match TRBD1. This CDR3 has 17 residues. Germline V gene data show CDR1 as MGHRA and CDR2 as YSYEKL. The J segment lost 6 bases and the V segment lost 4 bases, leaving 14 bases of the junction unmatched.

This clone showed up just a few times. J is TRBJ2-3 and V is TRBV4-3, with 7 bases that match TRBD1. Germline V gives CDR1 LGHNA, CDR2 YSLEER. The CDR3 runs to 12 residues. V was clipped by 4 bases and J by 11 bases; unmatched bases: 6. The CDR3 DNA sequence: TGCGCCAGCAGCCCTGACAGGGAGATGCAGTATTTT. Its translation is CASSPDREMQYF.

The table lists this clone with a few counts. The genes are TRBV4-3 and TRBJ2-3, with D possibly being TRBD1 or TRBD2 (5 bases each). CDR1 LGHNA and CDR2 YSLEER come from the germline V gene. Trimming left V 1 base short and J 2 bases short, with 13 bases between. The CDR3 length is 16 residues. CDR3 DNA sequence: TGCGCCAGCAGCCAAGGACGGGGCTCTTACACAGATACGCAGTATTTT. Translating gives CASSQGRGSYTDTQYF.

This clone was counted only a few times. This chain uses TRBV18 with TRBJ2-1; 10 bases line up with TRBD2. CDR1 and CDR2 from the germline V gene are KGHSH and LQKENI. The CDR3 extends over 15 amino acids. V was clipped by 4 bases and J by 7 bases; unmatched bases: 7. CDR3 nucleotides: TGTGCCAGCTCACTCCAGCGGGAGGGGGGAAATGAGCAGTTCTTC. This gives the protein CASSLQREGGNEQFF.

The V gene is TRBV9, the J gene TRBJ2-1; 9 positions agree with TRBD1. This CDR3 is built from 15 residues. The V segment lost 3 bases and the J segment 6 bases; nucleotides outside the gene matches: 7. Germline V gene sequence: CDR1 SGDLS, CDR2 YYNGEE. Here the CDR3 reads CASSGQPGQGNEQFF. In DNA, the CDR3 is TGTGCCAGCAGCGGGCAACCGGGACAGGGCAATGAGCAGTTCTTC.

V is TRBV5-1 and J is TRBJ2-5, with D perhaps matching TRBD1 or TRBD2 (5 bases each). The CDR3 totals 14 residues. Per the germline V gene, CDR1 is SGHRS and CDR2 is YFSETQ. Trimming took off 4 bases at V and 0 bases at J, with 10 bases between the two ends. The CDR3 loop is CASSHEGNQETQYF. DNA of the CDR3: TGCGCCAGCAGCCACGAGGGGAACCAAGAGACCCAGTACTTC.

This clone was picked up a small number of times. The chain recombines TRBV29-1 with TRBJ2-2; maybe TRBD1 (5 bases). CDR3 size: 14 residues. Germline-derived CDR1 and CDR2 are SQVTM and ANQGSEA. V was cut by 8 bases and J by 2 bases, with 15 bases left in between. The CDR3 spells CSTKGAANTGELFF. The CDR3 nucleotides are TGCAGCACTAAAGGGGCAGCAAACACCGGGGAGCTGTTTTTT.

V is TRBV21-1 and J is TRBJ1-6. TRBV21-1 is classified as a pseudogene. The CDR3 has 19 amino acids. The CDR3 reads CASSKYALCESGGGSPLHF. The CDR3 DNA reads TGTGCCAGCAGCAAATACGCCCTGTGTGAGTCAGGGGGGGGGTCACCCCTCCACTTT.

With respect to this clone: This sample also contains other DNA sequences that code for the same CDR3. The J gene is TRBJ2-2, the V gene TRBV7-9; D call uncertain. Per the germline V gene, CDR1 is SEHNR and CDR2 is FQNEAQ (reference sequence). This CDR3 contains 13 residues. Trimming took 2 bases from V and 2 from J, leaving 3 bases between them. CDR3 bases: TGTGCCAGCAGCTTATCTAACACCGGGGAGCTGTTTTTT. It is translated as CASSLSNTGELFF.

This clone was counted between two and nine times. The chain is built from TRBV4-1 and TRBJ2-3; 14 nucleotides align to TRBD2. This CDR3 contains 16 residues. Germline V lookup: CDR1 MGHRA, CDR2 YSYEKL. J was trimmed by 3 bases and V by 4 bases; bases with no gene match: 3. In nucleotides, the CDR3 is TGCGCCAGCAGCCCCGGGACTAGCGGGGGAACAGATACGCAGTATTTT. It yields the protein CASSPGTSGGTDTQYF.